Listed below are T cell receptor beta chains from one sample, sequenced in a study of technical replicates of blood from a few donors. Produced via immunoSEQ multiplex PCR; TCRdb's table is partial and in-frame only. The table lists 95,000 to 100,000 clones, roughly 95% of them singletons. Source material: T cells isolated from PBMCs. These receptors all come from a human donor in good health. Each CDR3 is given with its conserved first and last residue. The D gene is left open where the match is weak. Clone sizes are given selectively: once, few, many, or a class where the clone is expanded.

clone_size	v_call	d_call	j_call	cdr3_nt	cdr3_aa
once	TRBV27	TRBD1	TRBJ2-7	TGTGCCAGCAGTTTATCCCACAGGGGCGAGCAGTACTTC	CASSLSHRGEQYF
once	TRBV20-1	NA	TRBJ2-7	TGCAGTGCTGTTCAAGGAGTGCAGTACTTC	CSAVQGVQYF
NA	TRBV5-1	NA	TRBJ1-2	TGCGCCAGCAGCTTAGGTACAGGGAATGGCTACACCTTC	CASSLGTGNGYTF
NA	TRBV9	NA	TRBJ2-1	TGTGCCAGCAGCACCGACGGGTACAATGAGCAGTTCTTC	CASSTDGYNEQFF
NA	TRBV30	NA	TRBJ1-5	TGTGCCTGGAGTGTACGGGGGGGCAATCAGCCCCAGCATTTT	CAWSVRGGNQPQHF
NA	TRBV15	NA	TRBJ1-2	TGTGCCACCAGCAGAACTTCGGGAGGGAACTACACCTTC	CATSRTSGGNYTF
NA	TRBV27	NA	TRBJ2-6	TGTGCCAGCCGAACAGGGTTTAGCGGGGCCAACGTCCTGACTTTC	CASRTGFSGANVLTF
NA	TRBV29-1	NA	TRBJ2-7	TGCAGCGTCGGGGAGGTGTACGAGCAGTACTTC	CSVGEVYEQYF
NA	TRBV7-9	NA	TRBJ2-5	TGTGCCAGCAGGATACACGACGCCGACAGCCAAGAGACCCAGTACTTC	CASRIHDADSQETQYF
NA	TRBV10-1	NA	TRBJ1-5	TGCGCCAGCAGTGAGGGGCAGGGGAACGATCAGCCCCAGCATTTT	CASSEGQGNDQPQHF
NA	TRBV5-6	NA	TRBJ2-5	TGTGCCAGCTTACAGTGGTCAAAAACGGAGACCCAGTACTTC	CASLQWSKTETQYF
NA	TRBV2	NA	TRBJ1-5	TGTGCCAGCAGTCCAGGGGATCAGCCCCAGCATTTT	CASSPGDQPQHF
NA	TRBV5-1	TRBD1	TRBJ2-5	TGCGCCAGCAGTCTCTCGGGGACAGACTTTATGGCCCAGTACTTC	CASSLSGTDFMAQYF
NA	TRBV10-1	TRBD2	TRBJ2-5	TGCGCCAGCAGTGACAGGACTAGCGGGCGGCAGACCCAGTACTTC	CASSDRTSGRQTQYF
NA	TRBV5-4	TRBD2	TRBJ2-2	TGTGCCAGCGGGGGCAGCGGGAGTGACGGGGAGCTGTTTTTT	CASGGSGSDGELFF
NA	TRBV2	TRBD2	TRBJ2-2	TGTGCCAGCCAAGGCGGGAGGGAAACTTTCACCGGGGAGCTGTTTTTT	CASQGGRETFTGELFF
once	TRBV28	TRBD2	TRBJ2-2	TGTGCCAGCAGTTACCTGACTAGCGGGGGGACCGGGGAGCTGTTTTTT	CASSYLTSGGTGELFF
once	TRBV5-1	NA	TRBJ1-2	TGCGCCAGCAGCTTGGGGCAGGGGAAATACTATGGCTACACCTTC	CASSLGQGKYYGYTF
NA	TRBV9	TRBD2	TRBJ2-1	TGTGCCAGCAGCGCTCCTCGTAGCGGGGGGATATACAATGAGCAGTTCTTC	CASSAPRSGGIYNEQFF
NA	TRBV30	TRBD2	TRBJ2-5	TGTGCCTGGAGGCCAACGGGAGGACCTTTCGAGACCCAGTACTTC	CAWRPTGGPFETQYF
NA	TRBV6-5	NA	TRBJ2-3	TGTGCCAGCAGTTTAGAGAGGGTAGTGACAGATACGCAGTATTTT	CASSLERVVTDTQYF
NA	TRBV2	NA	TRBJ1-4	TGTGCCAGCGGGGCAGAGATTTTTGAAAAACTGTTTTTT	CASGAEIFEKLFF
NA	TRBV25-1	NA	TRBJ1-1	TGTGCCAGCAGTGAATCCCGGGTTTCTGTTTTCTTT	CASSESRVSVFF
NA	TRBV6-5	TRBD1	TRBJ2-1	TGTGCCAGCAGTTATGGGGGACAGGGGGCGAGGAATGAGCAGTTCTTC	CASSYGGQGARNEQFF
NA	TRBV4-1	NA	TRBJ1-1	TGCGCCAGCAGTCGACAGCTCAACACTGAAGCTTTCTTT	CASSRQLNTEAFF
NA	TRBV6-1	NA	TRBJ1-1	TGTGCCAGCACTTCAGACAAGAACACTGAAGCTTTCTTT	CASTSDKNTEAFF
NA	TRBV18	NA	TRBJ2-1	TGTGCCAGCTCACCATCTCTGAAAGGGGGCGCGGGGAATGAGCAGTTCTTC	CASSPSLKGGAGNEQFF
NA	TRBV30	TRBD1	TRBJ1-2	TGTGCCTGGAGCGGACAGGGGAGGGGTGGCTACACCTTC	CAWSGQGRGGYTF
once	TRBV5-1	TRBD1	TRBJ1-2	TGCGCCAGCAGCTTGGTGATCCGGGACAGGGAAGGAGATGGCTACACCTTC	CASSLVIRDREGDGYTF
NA	TRBV7-9	NA	TRBJ2-5	TGTGCCAGCAGCCGAGGGAACCAAGAGACCCAGTACTTC	CASSRGNQETQYF
NA	TRBV6-5	NA	TRBJ1-2	TGTGCCAGCAGTTACTCGTGGGGGCTTGATGGCTACACCTTC	CASSYSWGLDGYTF
once	TRBV5-1	NA	TRBJ2-4	TGCGCCAGCAGCTTGATGACAGATATAGCCAAAAACATTCAGTACTTC	CASSLMTDIAKNIQYF
NA	TRBV10-2	NA	TRBJ2-2	TGCGCCAGCAGCAACCTAGTCGCCGGGGAGCTGTTTTTT	CASSNLVAGELFF
NA	TRBV10-3	TRBD1	TRBJ1-2	TGTGCCATCAGTGAAAACCCGGGACAGGGAGGAAGAGGCTACACCTTC	CAISENPGQGGRGYTF
NA	TRBV5-1	TRBD1	TRBJ2-1	TGCGCCAGCAGAAAAGAACCGGGACAGGTTTACAATGAGCAGTTCTTC	CASRKEPGQVYNEQFF
NA	TRBV29-1	TRBD1	TRBJ2-1	TGCAGCGGGACAGGGGATAGGAATGAGCAGTTCTTC	CSGTGDRNEQFF
NA	TRBV27	NA	TRBJ2-4	TGTGCCAGCAGTTTGCGGGGAGCCAAAAACATTCAGTACTTC	CASSLRGAKNIQYF
NA	TRBV27	NA	TRBJ2-3	TGTGCCAGCAGTTTAGGACTCAGCACAGATACGCAGTATTTT	CASSLGLSTDTQYF
NA	TRBV28	TRBD2	TRBJ2-5	TGTGCCAGCGGCCTGAACGGGCTAGCGGTACAAGAGACCCAGTACTTC	CASGLNGLAVQETQYF
once	TRBV15	NA	TRBJ1-2	TGTGCCACCAGCCGTCCTAGGGGGGGCACCTATGGCTACACCTTC	CATSRPRGGTYGYTF
NA	TRBV30	NA	TRBJ1-1	TGTGCCTGGAGATATGCAGGGCGGAGCACTGAAGCTTTCTTT	CAWRYAGRSTEAFF
NA	TRBV6-5	NA	TRBJ2-1	TGTGCCAGCCTTGTAACTAAAGGGGTTGGTGAGCAGTTCTTC	CASLVTKGVGEQFF
few	TRBV10-3	NA	TRBJ1-1	TGTGCCATCAGTGAGTACAGGGAAGGTAGCACTGAAGCTTTCTTT	CAISEYREGSTEAFF
NA	TRBV20-1	NA	TRBJ1-1	TGCAGTGCTAGTAATGCGCGAGCTTTCTTT	CSASNARAFF
NA	TRBV19	NA	TRBJ1-5	TGTGCCAGTAGTATCCGGGGGGAAAATCAGCCCCAGCATTTT	CASSIRGENQPQHF
NA	TRBV14	TRBD1	TRBJ1-1	TGTGCCAGCAGCCAAGTGGGGACAGGGGTTAACACTGAAGCTTTCTTT	CASSQVGTGVNTEAFF
NA	TRBV4-2	TRBD2	TRBJ2-1	TGTGCCAGCAGCCAAGTTAGCGGGAGGGCCGGCAATGAGCAGTTCTTC	CASSQVSGRAGNEQFF
NA	TRBV18	NA	TRBJ2-3	TGTGCCAGCTCACCACCGCTGGGAGCTAGCACAGATACGCAGTATTTT	CASSPPLGASTDTQYF
NA	TRBV27	TRBD1	TRBJ2-7	TGTGCCAGCAGTACGTTTACAGGGGTGTCCTACGAGCAGTACTTC	CASSTFTGVSYEQYF
NA	TRBV7-2	NA	TRBJ2-4	TGTGCCAGCAGCCCCGACTCGGTTCTAGCCAAAAACATTCAGTACTTC	CASSPDSVLAKNIQYF
NA	TRBV7-6	NA	TRBJ2-5	TGTGCCAGCAGCTTAATTGTGGGGGCCGGGGAGACCCAGTACTTC	CASSLIVGAGETQYF
NA	TRBV18	TRBD1	TRBJ2-7	TGTGCCAGCTCACCCGGACAGGACGAGCAGTACTTC	CASSPGQDEQYF
NA	TRBV4-2	NA	TRBJ1-1	TGTGCCAGCAGCCAAGATAGGTGGAGACAGGCGAACACTGAAGCTTTCTTT	CASSQDRWRQANTEAFF
few	TRBV4-1	NA	TRBJ1-1	TGCGCCAGCAGCCAAGGACCTATACAGGTGAACACTGAAGCTTTCTTT	CASSQGPIQVNTEAFF
NA	TRBV7-6	TRBD2	TRBJ2-1	TGTGCCAGCAGACGCGGGACTAGCGGCTTCTACAATGAGCAGTTCTTC	CASRRGTSGFYNEQFF
NA	TRBV11-3	NA	TRBJ1-6	TGTGCCAGCAGCTTATCCGACAGAGATAATTCACCCCTCCACTTT	CASSLSDRDNSPLHF
NA	TRBV5-1	NA	TRBJ1-5	TGCGCCAGCAGCTCGGACAGTCCCTCCCTCAATCAGCCCCAGCATTTT	CASSSDSPSLNQPQHF
NA	TRBV29-1	NA	TRBJ1-1	TGCAGCGTTGCTAGGAGCCGAGAAGCTTTCTTT	CSVARSREAFF
NA	TRBV5-6	TRBD1	TRBJ1-1	TGTGCCAGCAGTCGGGACAGGGGATGGACTGAAGCTTTCTTT	CASSRDRGWTEAFF
NA	TRBV25-1	NA	TRBJ2-2	TGTGCCAGCAGGCCCCCGGACACCGGGGAGCTGTTTTTT	CASRPPDTGELFF